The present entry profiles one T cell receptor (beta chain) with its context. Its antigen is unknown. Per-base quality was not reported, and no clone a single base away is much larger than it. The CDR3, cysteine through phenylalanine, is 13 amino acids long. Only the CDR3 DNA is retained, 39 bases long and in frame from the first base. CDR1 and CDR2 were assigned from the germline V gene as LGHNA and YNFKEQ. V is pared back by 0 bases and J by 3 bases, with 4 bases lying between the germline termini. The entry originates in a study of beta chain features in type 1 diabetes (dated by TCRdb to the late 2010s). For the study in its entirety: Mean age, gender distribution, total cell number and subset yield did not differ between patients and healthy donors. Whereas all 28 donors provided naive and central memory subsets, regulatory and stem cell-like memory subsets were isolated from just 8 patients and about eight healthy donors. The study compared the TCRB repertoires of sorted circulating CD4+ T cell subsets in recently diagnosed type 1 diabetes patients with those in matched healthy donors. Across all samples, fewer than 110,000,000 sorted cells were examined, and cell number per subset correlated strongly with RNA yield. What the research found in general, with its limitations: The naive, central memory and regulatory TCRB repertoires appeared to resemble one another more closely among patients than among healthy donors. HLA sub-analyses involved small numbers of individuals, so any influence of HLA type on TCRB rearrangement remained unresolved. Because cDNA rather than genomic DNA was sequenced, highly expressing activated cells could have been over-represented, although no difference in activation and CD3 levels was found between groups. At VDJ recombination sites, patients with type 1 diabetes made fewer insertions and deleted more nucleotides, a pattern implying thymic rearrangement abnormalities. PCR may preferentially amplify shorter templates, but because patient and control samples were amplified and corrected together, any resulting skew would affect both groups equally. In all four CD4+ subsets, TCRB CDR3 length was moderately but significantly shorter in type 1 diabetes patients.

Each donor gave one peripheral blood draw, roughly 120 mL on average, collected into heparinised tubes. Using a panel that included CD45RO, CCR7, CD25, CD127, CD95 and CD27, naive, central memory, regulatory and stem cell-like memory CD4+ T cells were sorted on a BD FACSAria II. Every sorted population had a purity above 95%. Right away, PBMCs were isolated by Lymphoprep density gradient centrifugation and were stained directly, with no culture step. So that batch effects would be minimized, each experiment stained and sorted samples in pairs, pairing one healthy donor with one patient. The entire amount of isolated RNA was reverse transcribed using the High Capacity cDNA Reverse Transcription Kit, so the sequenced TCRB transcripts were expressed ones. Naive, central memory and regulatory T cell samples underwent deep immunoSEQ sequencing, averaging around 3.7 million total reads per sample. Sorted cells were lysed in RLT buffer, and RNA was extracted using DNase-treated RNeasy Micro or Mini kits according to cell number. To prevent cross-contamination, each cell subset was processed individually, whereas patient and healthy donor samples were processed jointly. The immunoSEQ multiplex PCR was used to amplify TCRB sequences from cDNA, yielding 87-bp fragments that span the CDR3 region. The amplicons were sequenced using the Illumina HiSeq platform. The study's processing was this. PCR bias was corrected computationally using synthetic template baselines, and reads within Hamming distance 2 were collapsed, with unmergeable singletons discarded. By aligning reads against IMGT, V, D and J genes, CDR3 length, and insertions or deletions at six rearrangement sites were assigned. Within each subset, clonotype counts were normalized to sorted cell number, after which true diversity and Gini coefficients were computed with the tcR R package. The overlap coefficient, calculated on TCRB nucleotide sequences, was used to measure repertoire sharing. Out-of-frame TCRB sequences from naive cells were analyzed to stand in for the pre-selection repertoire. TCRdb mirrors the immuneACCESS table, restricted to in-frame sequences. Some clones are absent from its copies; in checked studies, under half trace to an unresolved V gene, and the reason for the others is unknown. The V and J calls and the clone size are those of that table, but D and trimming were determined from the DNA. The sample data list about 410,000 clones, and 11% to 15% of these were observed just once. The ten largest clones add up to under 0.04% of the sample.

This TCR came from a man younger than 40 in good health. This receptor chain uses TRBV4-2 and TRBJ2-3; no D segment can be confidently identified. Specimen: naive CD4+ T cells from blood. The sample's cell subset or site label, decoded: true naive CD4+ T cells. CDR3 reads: CASSQDGTDTQYF. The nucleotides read TGTGCCAGCAGCCAAGACGGAACAGATACGCAGTATTTT.